This TCR beta chain was identified in a study of T-cell memory formation after mild COVID-19 (dated by TCRdb to the early 2020s). About the investigation overall: Most TCR sequence clusters were specific to one of the two donors. Longitudinal TCRalpha and TCRbeta repertoire sequencing tracked T-cell clones expanding and contracting after mild COVID-19 in two donors. Two young, previously healthy adult volunteers, one female and one male, were included in the cohort.

Via the germline V gene, CDR1 is MNHEY and CDR2 SVGEGT. V gives up 6 bases and J gives up 4 bases, and the segment between their germline ends measures 7 bases. From the cysteine up to the phenylalanine, the CDR3 has a length of 12 residues. Of all the DNA, just the CDR3 is kept, 36 bases in frame from base 1. PBMCs were isolated by Ficoll-Paque density gradient centrifugation. The paper as a whole reports these results and caveats: The detection of some responding clones in pre-infection memory suggests that pre-existing cross-reactive memory T cells joined the SARS-CoV-2 response. SARS-CoV-2 specificity was not confirmed for the second-wave clones peaking on day 37. From day 15 to 85, contracting clones showed balanced CD4/CD8 phenotypes, whereas a second wave of clones that expanded from day 15 to 37 leaned towards CD4+. Contracting CD4+ clones were found mainly in CM and EM memory subsets, while CD8+ clones were enriched in EMRA. The study covered only a couple of mild cases, and larger cohorts including severe cases with pre-infection samples were considered necessary.

Points on this clonotype: Its antigen is not yet known. No base-level quality is on record; no much larger clone is a single base apart.

TCRdb records Illumina NovaSeq 6000 as the sequencer. cDNA libraries for TCRalpha and TCRbeta were prepared by 5'RACE using constant-segment primers, with sample barcodes and unique molecular identifiers added. RNA was extracted from every sample with Trizol reagent. Library amplification was performed in two PCR steps, and a second sample barcode and Illumina TruSeq adapters were introduced in the second step. Sequencing of the libraries was done on an Illumina NovaSeq, producing 2 x 150 bp paired-end reads. Per the source publication's procedure: Reads were demultiplexed and collapsed into UMI-guided consensus sequences with migec v1.2.7. Using mixcr v2.1.11, UMI consensuses were aligned to TRA and TRB V and J templates and then assembled into clonotypes. Clonotypes were classified as expanded or contracted when called significant by both edgeR and NoisET, with noise models trained on biological replicates. edgeR calls used a false discovery rate-adjusted p below 0.01 and a log2 fold-change threshold of 1. As an exploratory analysis of dynamics, max-normalized trajectories of the 1000 most abundant clonotypes were examined by PCA with hierarchical clustering. The CD4 or CD8 phenotype of responding clones was assigned using the separately sequenced CD4+ and CD8+ repertoires. TCRdb ran its own pipeline on the public reads, namely fastp trimming at Q25 and MiXCR clone calling, and kept in-frame beta chains. Here each entry gathers all rows of one CDR3 protein and keeps the most common genes and DNA. These V and J calls rely on TCRdb rather than the paper's analysis. The sample records 150,000 to 200,000 distinct CDR3 sequences, 10% to 15% of which are singletons. The top ten hold 2.5% to 3.5% of the sample.

This chain is built from TRBV6-2 or TRBV6-3 and TRBJ2-1; the D gene could be either TRBD1 or TRBD2, each agreeing at 5 bases. The sequenced material came from PBMCs or a T cell subset sorted from them (not recorded which). The receptor was derived from a man aged 18 to 35 who had mild COVID-19 (a few samples of this study predate the infection). The sample titles of this study are shuffled in the database, so cell type and time point are left out; the donor was told from shared clones. The DNA is TGTGCCAGCAGGGGACCGTACAATGAGCAGTTCTTC. Protein translation: CASRGPYNEQFF.